Listed below are T cell receptor beta chains from one sample, sequenced in a study of shared T cell receptors in the human thymus. Sequencing used immunoSEQ multiplex PCR; TCRdb keeps in-frame clones, though not all of them. Of 450,000 to 650,000 clones in the sample, 70% to 80% were seen once. The data were also submitted as part of a second study, on human thymus T cells.

Source material: thymocytes. The receptors come from a boy younger than two with a congenital heart defect. The CDR3 runs from the conserved cysteine through the conserved F or W. D genes are given only for firm matches. Expanded clones get a size class; other rows say once, few or many, or leave the size out.

d_call: -
v_call: TRBV28
j_call: TRBJ1-2
clone_size: -
cdr3_nt: TGTGCCAGCAGTTCAGAGGGTAACTATGGCTACACCTTC
cdr3_aa: CASSSEGNYGYTF

d_call: TRBD2
v_call: TRBV7-2
j_call: TRBJ2-1
clone_size: -
cdr3_nt: TGTGCCAGCAGCGGGCGGACTAGCGGGAGTCGCGGTGAGCAGTTCTTC
cdr3_aa: CASSGRTSGSRGEQFF

d_call: TRBD2
v_call: TRBV4-1
j_call: TRBJ2-4
clone_size: -
cdr3_nt: TGCGCCAGCAGCTATTCGCTAGCGGGAGGGCCAGCCAAAAACATTCAGTACTTC
cdr3_aa: CASSYSLAGGPAKNIQYF

d_call: -
v_call: TRBV9
j_call: TRBJ2-1
clone_size: -
cdr3_nt: TGTGCCAGCAGCCCGGCGAGGACTTTCTACAATGAGCAGTTCTTC
cdr3_aa: CASSPARTFYNEQFF

d_call: TRBD2
v_call: TRBV27
j_call: TRBJ2-7
clone_size: -
cdr3_nt: TGTGCCAGCAGGCGTGCTAGCGGGAGGGCCCACGAGCAGTACTTC
cdr3_aa: CASRRASGRAHEQYF

d_call: -
v_call: TRBV19
j_call: TRBJ2-7
clone_size: -
cdr3_nt: TGTGCCAGTAGTAACAGTCCCGCCTACGAGCAGTACTTC
cdr3_aa: CASSNSPAYEQYF

d_call: -
v_call: TRBV18
j_call: TRBJ2-5
clone_size: -
cdr3_nt: TGTGCCAGCTCACCACGACCAGGGAAAGGAGAGACCCAGTACTTC
cdr3_aa: CASSPRPGKGETQYF

d_call: TRBD1
v_call: TRBV19
j_call: TRBJ2-3
clone_size: -
cdr3_nt: TGTGCCAGTAGTATAAACTGGGACAGGGACACAGATACGCAGTATTTT
cdr3_aa: CASSINWDRDTDTQYF

d_call: TRBD2
v_call: TRBV7-2
j_call: TRBJ2-1
clone_size: -
cdr3_nt: TGTGCCAGCAGCTCCCTCCGCAGCGGGAGCGGTTACAATGAGCAGTTCTTC
cdr3_aa: CASSSLRSGSGYNEQFF

d_call: TRBD1
v_call: TRBV6-5
j_call: TRBJ2-7
clone_size: -
cdr3_nt: TGTGCCAGCAGGCGACGACAGGGGGCTAGCCGCGAGCAGTACTTC
cdr3_aa: CASRRRQGASREQYF

d_call: TRBD2
v_call: TRBV2
j_call: TRBJ2-7
clone_size: once
cdr3_nt: TGTGCCAGCGGGGAAGAGACTAGCGGGAGGGACGAGCAGTACTTC
cdr3_aa: CASGEETSGRDEQYF

d_call: -
v_call: TRBV18
j_call: TRBJ1-2
clone_size: -
cdr3_nt: TGTGCCAGCTCACCAATCGGCACGCGGGGATACACCTTC
cdr3_aa: CASSPIGTRGYTF

d_call: -
v_call: TRBV27
j_call: TRBJ1-2
clone_size: -
cdr3_nt: TGTGCCAGCAGTTTGCGTCCTCCGCTAGACTATGGCTACACCTTC
cdr3_aa: CASSLRPPLDYGYTF

d_call: -
v_call: TRBV1
j_call: TRBJ1-5
clone_size: few
cdr3_nt: TGCACCAGCAGCCAACCAACGGGGAGACAGGGCGACCAGCCCCAGCATTTT
cdr3_aa: CTSSQPTGRQGDQPQHF

d_call: TRBD2
v_call: TRBV18
j_call: TRBJ2-7
clone_size: -
cdr3_nt: TGTGCCAGCTCACTTCGGGACTACACCTACGAGCAGTACTTC
cdr3_aa: CASSLRDYTYEQYF

d_call: TRBD2
v_call: TRBV4-1
j_call: TRBJ2-1
clone_size: -
cdr3_nt: TGCGCCAGCAGCCAGTTAGCGGGAGGGAACTCCTACAATGAGCAGTTCTTC
cdr3_aa: CASSQLAGGNSYNEQFF

d_call: -
v_call: TRBV13
j_call: TRBJ2-7
clone_size: few
cdr3_nt: TGTGCCAGCAGCTATACCACTGGCGGAAACTACGAGCAGTACTTC
cdr3_aa: CASSYTTGGNYEQYF

d_call: TRBD1
v_call: TRBV6-1
j_call: TRBJ1-5
clone_size: -
cdr3_nt: TGTGCCAGCAGTGATGGACAGGTCAATCAGCCCCAGCATTTT
cdr3_aa: CASSDGQVNQPQHF

d_call: -
v_call: TRBV6-6
j_call: TRBJ2-7
clone_size: -
cdr3_nt: TGTGCCAGCAGTTACTCTCCGAGTACCCCCTACGAGCAGTACTTC
cdr3_aa: CASSYSPSTPYEQYF

d_call: TRBD1
v_call: TRBV4-2
j_call: TRBJ1-2
clone_size: -
cdr3_nt: TGTGCCAGCAGCCAGAAGGGGACCACCGGGACAGGGAAATATGGCTACACCTTC
cdr3_aa: CASSQKGTTGTGKYGYTF

d_call: -
v_call: TRBV7-8
j_call: TRBJ2-1
clone_size: few
cdr3_nt: TGTGCCAGCAGCTTTGTACCCATGGGGAGCTCCTACAATGAGCAGTTCTTC
cdr3_aa: CASSFVPMGSSYNEQFF

d_call: -
v_call: TRBV25-1
j_call: TRBJ1-3
clone_size: -
cdr3_nt: TGTGCCAGCAGTAACCTGACAGGATTTAGCTCTGGAAACACCATATATTTT
cdr3_aa: CASSNLTGFSSGNTIYF

d_call: TRBD2
v_call: TRBV7-2
j_call: TRBJ2-7
clone_size: -
cdr3_nt: TGTGCCAGCAGCTTAGCTCAGGTTAGACTAGCGGGCTACGAGCAGTACTTC
cdr3_aa: CASSLAQVRLAGYEQYF

d_call: -
v_call: TRBV5-6
j_call: TRBJ1-4
clone_size: once
cdr3_nt: TGTGCCAGCAGCTTGTGCCAGGTAGATGAAAAACTGTTTTTT
cdr3_aa: CASSLCQVDEKLFF

d_call: -
v_call: TRBV5-6
j_call: TRBJ2-5
clone_size: -
cdr3_nt: TGTGCCAGCAGCTTTGGCCAGGTCGGGACCCAGTACTTC
cdr3_aa: CASSFGQVGTQYF

d_call: -
v_call: TRBV15
j_call: TRBJ2-2
clone_size: -
cdr3_nt: TGTGCCACCAGCAGATTACAATACGGGGAGCTGTTTTTT
cdr3_aa: CATSRLQYGELFF

d_call: TRBD2
v_call: TRBV7-9
j_call: TRBJ2-7
clone_size: -
cdr3_nt: TGTGCCAGCAGGCGGGGGGTGGGCTACGAGCAGTACTTC
cdr3_aa: CASRRGVGYEQYF

d_call: -
v_call: TRBV5-6
j_call: TRBJ1-1
clone_size: -
cdr3_nt: TGTGCCAGCAGCCCCCGTAAGGGAGACACTGAAGCTTTCTTT
cdr3_aa: CASSPRKGDTEAFF

d_call: -
v_call: TRBV28
j_call: TRBJ2-3
clone_size: -
cdr3_nt: TGTGCCAGCAGTTTTGGAGAGGCAGATACGCAGTATTTT
cdr3_aa: CASSFGEADTQYF

d_call: -
v_call: TRBV19
j_call: TRBJ1-4
clone_size: few
cdr3_nt: TGTGCCAGTACCCAGGTATTGGAAAAACTGTTTTTT
cdr3_aa: CASTQVLEKLFF

d_call: TRBD2
v_call: TRBV4-1
j_call: TRBJ2-1
clone_size: -
cdr3_nt: TGCGCCAGCAGCCAACGGCTAGCGGGAGTTAATAATGAGCAGTTCTTC
cdr3_aa: CASSQRLAGVNNEQFF

d_call: TRBD1
v_call: TRBV7-9
j_call: TRBJ1-2
clone_size: once
cdr3_nt: TGTGCCAGCAGCCTCAGGGGGAGAAATGGCTACACCTTC
cdr3_aa: CASSLRGRNGYTF

d_call: -
v_call: TRBV27
j_call: TRBJ2-3
clone_size: -
cdr3_nt: TGTGCCAGCAGGTCCCGAGCTAGCACAGATACGCAGTATTTT
cdr3_aa: CASRSRASTDTQYF

d_call: -
v_call: TRBV30
j_call: TRBJ2-1
clone_size: -
cdr3_nt: TGTGCCTGGAGTAGGGGTAGCTCCTACAATGAGCAGTTCTTC
cdr3_aa: CAWSRGSSYNEQFF

d_call: -
v_call: TRBV13
j_call: TRBJ1-1
clone_size: -
cdr3_nt: TGTGCCAGCAGCTTAGGCTGGGGAGGGGGCACTGAAGCTTTCTTT
cdr3_aa: CASSLGWGGGTEAFF

d_call: -
v_call: TRBV5-8
j_call: TRBJ1-1
clone_size: few
cdr3_nt: TGTGCCAGCAGCATCCGGACAGTGAACACTGAAGCTTTCTTT
cdr3_aa: CASSIRTVNTEAFF

d_call: TRBD2
v_call: TRBV11-2
j_call: TRBJ2-7
clone_size: few
cdr3_nt: TGTGCCAGCAGCCCACTAGCGGGAGGTCGTGACGAGCAGTACTTC
cdr3_aa: CASSPLAGGRDEQYF

d_call: -
v_call: TRBV2
j_call: TRBJ1-1
clone_size: -
cdr3_nt: TGTGCCAGCAGACAGAGACCCCCAGGGAAGGGCACTGAAGCTTTCTTT
cdr3_aa: CASRQRPPGKGTEAFF

d_call: TRBD1
v_call: TRBV11-2
j_call: TRBJ1-1
clone_size: -
cdr3_nt: TGTGCCAGCAGCTTGGGGACAGGGATCACTGAAGCTTTCTTT
cdr3_aa: CASSLGTGITEAFF

d_call: -
v_call: TRBV5-6
j_call: TRBJ2-7
clone_size: -
cdr3_nt: TGTGCCAGCAGCGGAAGACTGGTCTTCGGGTACGAGCAGTACTTC
cdr3_aa: CASSGRLVFGYEQYF

d_call: TRBD2
v_call: TRBV27
j_call: TRBJ2-1
clone_size: -
cdr3_nt: TGTGCCAGCAGTCCTGGCGTAGGCGGGAGGGGGAATGAGCAGTTCTTC
cdr3_aa: CASSPGVGGRGNEQFF

d_call: TRBD1
v_call: TRBV4-1
j_call: TRBJ1-4
clone_size: -
cdr3_nt: TGCGCCAGCAGCCAGGATCGCGACCAGGGGGTCGGAGAAAAACTGTTTTTT
cdr3_aa: CASSQDRDQGVGEKLFF

d_call: -
v_call: TRBV29-1
j_call: TRBJ1-2
clone_size: -
cdr3_nt: TGCAGCGCCCCCCTAGGGGCCGCTAACTATGGCTACACCTTC
cdr3_aa: CSAPLGAANYGYTF

d_call: -
v_call: TRBV6-5
j_call: TRBJ2-6
clone_size: once
cdr3_nt: TGTGCCAGCAGTTACTCGAGAGGGGGGGACGTCCTGACTTTC
cdr3_aa: CASSYSRGGDVLTF

d_call: TRBD1
v_call: TRBV6-6
j_call: TRBJ2-5
clone_size: -
cdr3_nt: TGTGCCAGCGATACAGACAGGGACCAAGAGACCCAGTACTTC
cdr3_aa: CASDTDRDQETQYF

d_call: TRBD1
v_call: TRBV28
j_call: TRBJ1-5
clone_size: few
cdr3_nt: TGTGCCAGCTCCGACGAACAGGGGGCGGACAATCAGCCCCAGCATTTT
cdr3_aa: CASSDEQGADNQPQHF

d_call: TRBD2
v_call: TRBV30
j_call: TRBJ2-7
clone_size: -
cdr3_nt: TGTGCCTGGAGTGTACACCGTCAGGTGTTGTTTTGGCGGGAGTTGTACGAGCAGTACTTC
cdr3_aa: CAWSVHRQVLFWRELYEQYF

d_call: -
v_call: TRBV6-1
j_call: TRBJ2-1
clone_size: -
cdr3_nt: TGTGCCGGCCGGGACTTCCTCAATGAGCAGTTCTTC
cdr3_aa: CAGRDFLNEQFF

d_call: TRBD1
v_call: TRBV6-4
j_call: TRBJ1-2
clone_size: -
cdr3_nt: TGTGCCAGCAGTGACCCGGGGACAGGGACAGCTAACTATGGCTACACCTTC
cdr3_aa: CASSDPGTGTANYGYTF

d_call: -
v_call: TRBV12-5
j_call: TRBJ1-5
clone_size: -
cdr3_nt: TGTGCTAGTGGGGGGGGGTTGGCGTATAGCAATCAGCCCCAGCATTTT
cdr3_aa: CASGGGLAYSNQPQHF

d_call: TRBD2
v_call: TRBV4-3
j_call: TRBJ2-7
clone_size: -
cdr3_nt: TGCGCCAGCAGCCAAGATATGGGGACTAGCCCAGGGTACGAGCAGTACTTC
cdr3_aa: CASSQDMGTSPGYEQYF